Given below is one TCR beta chain in context. Every participating donor contributed about 10 milliliters of peripheral blood through a draw. The data stem from a study of blood T cells in healthy people across ages. V lost 1 base to trimming and J lost 2 bases; unmatched junction nucleotides: 5. The CDR3 sequence is 15 residues long. Germline-derived CDR1 and CDR2 are MGHDK and SYGVNS. Alongside a J-beta primer mix, a sample-barcoded 5' primer served in a second PCR lasting about 7 to 11 cycles. TCRdb re-derived calls from the 5' RACE reads in MiXCR, one entry per CDR3 protein. The table lists 710,000 or so distinct CDR3 sequences, about 24% of them singletons.

Material for sequencing was blood. This TCR was recovered from a man in his sixties or seventies in good health. The J gene is TRBJ2-7, the V gene TRBV25-1; TRBD2 aligns across 7 bases. The chain's CDR3 is CASSESGGLPYEQYF. CDR3 coding DNA: TGTGCCAGCAGTGAATCGGGGGGTCTTCCCTACGAGCAGTACTTC.